The clone carrying this TCR beta chain appeared a few times. These data originate in a study of blood T cells in healthy people across ages. Per germline, CDR1 DFQATT and CDR2 SNEGSKA (reference sequence). With V trimmed by 1 base and J by 6 bases, 8 bases remained unmatched. The CDR3 has 14 amino acids. PCR was performed a second time for about 7 to 11 cycles using a sample-barcoded 5' primer and a J-beta primer mix. TCRdb reanalysed the 5' RACE reads using MiXCR and keeps one entry per CDR3 protein. The sample includes about 830,000 distinct CDR3 sequences, 55% to 65% seen only once; the top ten take about a quarter.

The clonotype was recovered from a man aged 30-40 years in good health. The V gene is TRBV20-1, the J gene TRBJ1-2, with 7 bases lining up with TRBD1. Material for sequencing was blood. CDR3 sequence: CSARVVQGKDGYTF. The CDR3 bases are TGCAGTGCTAGAGTTGTACAGGGGAAGGATGGCTACACCTTC.